This record looks at one TCR beta chain sequence and its context. Its matching antigen is unknown. This entry is derived from a study of graft-versus-host responses after intestinal transplantation. Overall study: All recipients got anti-thymocyte globulin induction, then tacrolimus and steroids for 2 to 4 years. Study-level findings and limits: Recipient marrow held GvH clones, some first seen in ileum or blood. Early after transplant, HvG declines were associated with peak levels of circulating GvH clones. Allografts from individuals with graft-donor T cell macrochimerism displayed high graft-versus-host to host-versus-graft clonal ratios.

This CDR3 comprises 13 residues. With 4 bases removed from V and 1 base from J, the gap between germline ends came to 6 bases. CDR1 is SGHDT, CDR2 YYEEEE, per germline. Generated by immunoSEQ multiplex PCR, the TCRdb table keeps only in-frame clones and is missing some. The sample has around 100,000 clones, approximately 84% seen once; the top ten hold roughly 0.97%. The sample consisted of unstimulated CD4+ T cells sorted from spleen or lymph node cells, taken before transplant. This clonotype originated in a human donor who was the organ donor for an intestinal transplant. The chain links TRBV5-6 to TRBJ1-3; D gene ambiguous. In DNA form, the CDR3 reads TGTGCCAGCAGCCTCGTATCTGGAAACACCATATATTTT. The encoded protein is CASSLVSGNTIYF. Looking up the rest from reference TRBV5-6 and TRBJ1-3 gives the full variable domain: DAGVTQSPTHLIKTRGQQVTLRCSPKSGHDTVSWYQQALGQGPQFIFQYYEEEERQRGNFPDRFSGHQFPNYSSELNVNALLLGDSALYLCASSLVSGNTIYFGEGSWLTVV.